This passage covers 11 T cell receptor beta chains from one sample sequenced in a study of cytomegalovirus exposure and HLA in healthy donors. PCR amplification relied on 60 Vbeta primers (plus 13 Jbeta primers). Generated by immunoSEQ multiplex PCR, the TCRdb table keeps only in-frame clones and is missing some. The sample has about 93,000 clones, under 85% seen once; the top ten hold less than 3.5%. Sample: PBMCs. Receptors originate from a woman aged 40 to 50 in good health and CMV-seronegative.

This clone has only a few counts. Written as DNA, the CDR3 is TGTGCCAGCAGTGAAATGCAAGGAGGAGACATTCAGTACTTC. Residues: CASSEMQGGDIQYF. The chain combines TRBV6-4 with TRBJ2-4; tentative D call: TRBD2 (5 bases). Trimming stripped 3 bases from V and 8 bases from J, with 14 bases between. Germline CDR1 is MRHNA and CDR2 is SNTAGT. This CDR3 has 14 residues.

The gene calls are TRBV10-2 and TRBJ2-5; 10 nucleotides match TRBD2. The ends lost 6 bases at V and 4 bases at J; junction bases unmatched: 11. This CDR3 is 16 amino acids long. In germline, CDR1 is WSHSY, CDR2 SAAADI. In nucleotides, the CDR3 is TGCGCCAGCAGCGTAATAGCGGGAGGAGGTTTAGAGACCCAGTACTTC. Its protein product is CASSVIAGGGLETQYF.

The V and J genes are TRBV30 and TRBJ2-5; 11 nucleotides line up with TRBD1. Germline-derived CDR1 and CDR2 are GTSNPN and SVGIG (reference sequence). CDR3 length: 11 amino acids. J was trimmed by 13 bases and V by 7 bases; bases with no gene match: 8. The CDR3 loop is CAYGQGANLYF. The DNA for the CDR3 is TGTGCCTACGGACAGGGGGCGAATCTGTACTTC. The full variable domain, completed using reference TRBV30 and TRBJ2-5, is SQTIHQWPATLVQPVGSPLSLECTVEGTSNPNLYWYRQAAGRGLQLLFYSVGIGQISSEVPQNLSASRPQDRQFILSSKKLLLSDSGFYLCAYGQGANLYFGPGTRLLVL.

The rearrangement uses TRBV5-4 and TRBJ2-5, with TRBD2 as a possible D gene (5 bases). There are 14 residues in the CDR3. Germline CDR1 reads SGHNT; CDR2 reads YYREEE (reference sequence). V was trimmed by 4 bases and J by 4 bases, leaving 14 bases between them. The CDR3 DNA follows: TGTGCCAGCAGCCCGGGGTCGAGTGGAGAGACCCAGTACTTC. It codes for CASSPGSSGETQYF.

This sequence joins TRBV5-1 and TRBJ2-5, with 7 positions matching TRBD1. CDR1 and CDR2 (germline): SGHRS, YFSETQ. Trimming at V came to 4 bases and at J to 3 bases, leaving 6 bases not matched to a gene. CDR3 size: 14 residues. Here the CDR3 reads CASSRQGAKETQYF. As DNA, the CDR3 is TGCGCCAGCAGCCGACAGGGCGCTAAAGAGACCCAGTACTTC.

J is TRBJ2-1 and V is TRBV5-1; 7 nucleotides match TRBD2. The CDR3 is 18 residues long. The V and J ends lost 0 bases and 4 bases, in that order; junction bases with no gene match: 13. The germline gives CDR1 SGHRS, CDR2 YFSETQ. DNA of the CDR3: TGCGCCAGCAGCTTGGAGGGTGGCGGCGGGAGACGATACAATGAGCAGTTCTTC. Amino acids: CASSLEGGGGRRYNEQFF. The full variable domain, rest sourced from reference TRBV5-1 and TRBJ2-1, is KAGVTQTPRYLIKTRGQQVTLSCSPISGHRSVSWYQQTPGQGLQFLFEYFSETQRNKGNFPGRFSGRQFSNSRSEMNVSTLELGDSALYLCASSLEGGGGRRYNEQFFGPGTRLTVL.

The chain couples TRBV4-3 to TRBJ2-1; no clear D gene. This CDR3 comprises 15 residues. CDR1 and CDR2 (germline): LGHNA, YSLEER. The V end was cut by 0 bases, the J end by 0 bases, with 6 bases between. CDR3 nucleotides: TGCGCCAGCAGCCAAGACAGGTTCTCCTACAATGAGCAGTTCTTC. The encoded protein is CASSQDRFSYNEQFF.

The chain employs TRBV5-6 and TRBJ2-1; 9 nucleotides agree with TRBD2. V was pared by 3 bases and J by 1 base, with 11 bases of the junction left unmatched. CDR1 SGHDT and CDR2 YYEEEE come from the germline V gene. The CDR3 totals 18 residues. The CDR3 region is CASSSGLARESSYNEQFF. The DNA of the CDR3 is TGTGCCAGCAGCTCTGGACTAGCGCGAGAAAGTTCCTACAATGAGCAGTTCTTC.

This clone has a single count. The CDR3 reads CATSGGFQTQETQYF. The CDR3 DNA reads as TGTGCCACCAGCGGGGGGTTCCAGACACAAGAGACCCAGTACTTC. The V and J genes are TRBV15 and TRBJ2-5; a possible D gene is TRBD2 (6 bases). Trimming took off 5 bases at V and 2 bases at J, with 15 bases between the two ends. This CDR3 comprises 15 residues. CDR1 and CDR2 (germline): LNHNV, YYDKDF (reference sequence).

V is TRBV27 and J is TRBJ1-6; 7 bases align to TRBD1. The junction had 6 bases not matched to a gene; V was cut back by 9 bases and J by 4 bases. The CDR3 loop spans 14 amino acids. The germline gives CDR1 MNHEY, CDR2 SMNVEV (reference sequence). CDR3: CASTDRRYNSPLHF. The CDR3 coding sequence is TGTGCCAGTACGGACAGGAGATATAATTCACCCCTCCACTTT.

V usage is TRBV6-6 and J usage is TRBJ2-2; TRBD2 agrees at 7 bases. From germline, CDR1 is MNHNY and CDR2 SVGAGI (reference sequence). This CDR3 has 14 amino acids. V lost 7 bases and J lost 7; bases outside the gene matches: 9. For the CDR3, the DNA is TGTGCCAGCACTGAGACTAGCCTGGGCGGGGAGCTGTTTTTT. Translated, it gives CASTETSLGGELFF.